These 21 T cell receptor beta chains were sequenced from one sample in a study of blood T cell repertoires in COVID-19. Sequencing used immunoSEQ multiplex PCR; TCRdb keeps in-frame clones, though not all of them. The profile covers about 160,000 clones, with around 84% appearing a single time and more than 1% taken by the ten largest. Sequenced material: peripheral blood. Every receptor here comes from a man between 35 and 55 years old with acute or convalescent COVID-19.

This clone was recorded once. The chain uses TRBV10-3 and TRBJ2-7; 11 bases are shared with TRBD2. The CDR3 is 14 amino acids. The J segment lost 1 base and the V segment lost 5 bases, leaving 1 base of the junction unmatched. The germline CDR1 and CDR2 sequences are ENHRY and SYGVKD. The CDR3 spells CAISRLAGSYEQYF. CDR3 coding DNA: TGTGCCATCAGTCGACTAGCGGGATCCTACGAGCAGTACTTC.

J is TRBJ1-3 and V is TRBV28; 7 bases line up with TRBD1. This CDR3 is built from 15 residues. V lost 5 bases to trimming and J lost 0 bases; unmatched junction nucleotides: 4. Per germline, CDR1 MDHEN and CDR2 SYDVKM. CDR3 DNA sequence: TGTGCCAGCAGTGAAACAGGGGCCTCTGGAAACACCATATATTTT. It is translated as CASSETGASGNTIYF. The complete variable domain, with remaining parts taken from reference TRBV28 and TRBJ1-3, reads DVKVTQSSRYLVKRTGEKVFLECVQDMDHENMFWYRQDPGLGLRLIYFSYDVKMKEKGDIPEGYSVSREKKERFSLILESASTNQTSMYLCASSETGASGNTIYFGEGSWLTVV.

Points on this clone: One end of the junction fails to match germline, which may point to a read error. This sequence joins TRBV12-3 or TRBV12-4 and TRBJ2-1; 8 bases align to TRBD1. The CDR3 consists of 11 residues. The CDR3 DNA is TGTGCCAGCAGTCTTGGACAGGGTGCGGTCTTC. Translating gives CASSLGQGAVF.

This clone was seen only once. The rearrangement uses TRBV3-1 (or the pseudogene TRBV3-2) and TRBJ1-2, with D unclear. Germline V gives CDR1 LGHDT, CDR2 YNNKEL (reference sequence). The CDR3 extends over 16 amino acids. V dropped 0 bases and J dropped 3 bases, with 14 bases sitting between them. CDR3 protein: CASSQDPFIGDYGYTF. In nucleotides, the CDR3 is TGTGCCAGCAGCCAAGATCCATTTATCGGGGACTATGGCTACACCTTC.

This sequence joins TRBV14 and TRBJ1-2; no clear D. V shed 0 bases and J shed 7 bases, with 9 bases lying between them. The CDR3 has 13 amino acids. Germline V gives CDR1 SGHDN, CDR2 FVKESK. In DNA form, the CDR3 reads TGTGCCAGCAGCCAAGACCCTCGGGTTGGCTACACCTTC. Its translation is CASSQDPRVGYTF.

The rearrangement links TRBV4-1 to TRBJ2-1; TRBD2 matches at 8 bases. This CDR3 contains 15 residues. Looked up from germline, CDR1 is MGHRA and CDR2 is YSYEKL. The junction had 5 bases not matched to a gene; V was cut back by 2 bases and J by 5 bases. In DNA form, the CDR3 reads TGCGCCAGCAGCCAATCGGGGGGGGCCCACAATGAGCAGTTCTTC. Its translation: CASSQSGGAHNEQFF.

This sequence joins TRBV27 and TRBJ1-5; the D gene is possibly TRBD1 (6 bases). There are 13 residues in the CDR3. Trimming stripped 4 bases from V and 5 bases from J, with 9 bases between. Germline V gene sequence: CDR1 MNHEY, CDR2 SMNVEV (reference sequence). CDR3 nucleotides: TGTGCCAGCAGTTCGAACAGGGATCAGCCCCAGCATTTT. It encodes CASSSNRDQPQHF.

This rearrangement joins TRBV5-1 to TRBJ1-2, with 7 bases lining up with TRBD1. CDR1 and CDR2 (germline): SGHRS, YFSETQ. The CDR3 loop spans 15 amino acids. With V trimmed by 4 bases and J by 6 bases, 12 bases remained unmatched. CDR3 in DNA: TGCGCCAGCAGCGTCGACAGGGCCCCTCGTGATGGCTACACCTTC. It codes for CASSVDRAPRDGYTF.

The chain joins TRBV5-4 to TRBJ2-1; 7 bases fit TRBD1. With V trimmed by 1 base and J by 1 base, 8 bases remained unmatched. This CDR3 has 17 residues. The germline V gene has CDR1 SGHNT and CDR2 YYREEE (reference sequence). In DNA, the CDR3 is TGTGCCAGCAGCTTGAAGTGGACAGGTCTTTCCTACAATGAGCAGTTCTTC. Translated, it gives CASSLKWTGLSYNEQFF.

The V call is TRBV10-3, the J call TRBJ1-2; 7 bases align to TRBD1. Germline assignment: CDR1 ENHRY and CDR2 SYGVKD. CDR3 size: 15 residues. V dropped 6 bases and J dropped 5; count of bases not matched to a gene: 12. CDR3 DNA: TGTGCCATCAGCCCCTACAGGGGAGGAGGGTATGGCTACACCTTC. This translates into CAISPYRGGGYGYTF.

The chain uses TRBV27 and TRBJ1-6, with 7 nucleotides matching TRBD1. The CDR3 is 17 residues long. Germline V gives CDR1 MNHEY, CDR2 SMNVEV (reference sequence). V lost 5 bases to trimming and J lost 9 bases; unmatched junction nucleotides: 16. CDR3 loop: CASSPRGGDRVGSPLHF. The CDR3 nucleotides read TGTGCCAGCAGTCCTCGGGGGGGAGACAGGGTGGGTTCACCCCTCCACTTT.

Details on this clone: Other DNA sequences within the sample encode an identical CDR3. The genes are TRBV29-1 and TRBJ1-1, with D perhaps matching TRBD1 (5 bases). V lost 4 bases and J lost 0, with 9 bases in between. CDR1 and CDR2 from the germline V gene are SQVTM and ANQGSEA. This CDR3 is 13 amino acids long. DNA of the CDR3: TGCAGCGTTGCGGCAGGGTTGAACACTGAAGCTTTCTTT. Translation gives CSVAAGLNTEAFF.

This chain links TRBV11-3 with TRBJ1-6; D is unclear. Germline CDR1 SGHNT, CDR2 YENEEA. The CDR3 runs to 13 residues. Deletions cut 2 bases from V and 9 bases from J, with 8 bases between. The CDR3 DNA sequence: TGTGCCAGCAGCTTATTCAGTGGTTCACCCCTCCACTTT. As protein: CASSLFSGSPLHF.

The chain recombines TRBV7-9 with TRBJ1-2, with 12 bases lining up with TRBD1. The germline CDR1 and CDR2 sequences are SEHNR and FQNEAQ (reference sequence). This CDR3 has 16 amino acids. The V segment lost 7 bases and the J segment 6 bases; nucleotides outside the gene matches: 12. This chain's CDR3 is CASTILTGQGANGYTF. The CDR3 DNA sequence: TGTGCCAGCACCATCCTAACGGGACAGGGGGCTAATGGCTACACCTTC.

This chain links TRBV3-1 (or the pseudogene TRBV3-2) with TRBJ1-2; tentative D call: TRBD1 (5 bases). Trimming left V 6 bases short and J 8 bases short, with 19 bases between. CDR1 LGHDT and CDR2 YNNKEL come from the germline V gene (reference sequence). CDR3 size: 14 residues. The CDR3 DNA sequence: TGTGCCAGCAGTTCCTCGGACGCCAGGGTAGGCTACACCTTC. Amino acids: CASSSSDARVGYTF.

The chain has TRBV7-9 and TRBJ2-7; D may be TRBD1 (5 bases). Between the trimmed V and J ends, which lost 1 base and 3 bases, there was a span of 10 bases. CDR3 length: 14 amino acids. Germline CDR1 and CDR2: SEHNR and FQNEAQ (reference sequence). In nucleotides, the CDR3 is TGTGCCAGCAGCTTAGAGGGGTGGGGCTACGAGCAGTACTTC. Translated: CASSLEGWGYEQYF.

The chain carries TRBV3-1 (or the pseudogene TRBV3-2) and TRBJ1-1; unclear D gene. Trimming left V 3 bases short and J 2 bases short, with 10 bases between. Germline V gene data show CDR1 as LGHDT and CDR2 as YNNKEL (reference sequence). The CDR3 runs to 14 residues. CDR3 bases: TGTGCCAGCAGCCACCTGAGGGTTAACACTGAAGCTTTCTTT. It specifies CASSHLRVNTEAFF.

This sequence joins TRBV5-1 and TRBJ1-2; a weak D match, TRBD1 (5 bases). CDR1 is SGHRS and CDR2 is YFSETQ in the germline V gene. Trimming removed 1 base from V and 4 bases from J, with 11 bases in between. This CDR3 comprises 14 residues. The CDR3 is CASSLQGDSYGYTF. The CDR3 coding sequence is TGCGCCAGCAGCTTGCAAGGGGATAGCTATGGCTACACCTTC.

V gene TRBV6-1 combines with J gene TRBJ1-5; D might be TRBD1 (6 bases). The germline V gene has CDR1 MNHNS and CDR2 SASEGT. There are 15 residues in the CDR3. The V and J ends lost 2 bases and 7 bases respectively, with 15 bases between them. The DNA of the CDR3 is TGTGCCAGCAGTGAATTGGTCACAGGGTCCCAGCCCCAGCATTTT. As protein: CASSELVTGSQPQHF.

The chain is built from TRBV11-2 and TRBJ2-7; D perhaps matches TRBD2 (6 bases). CDR1 is SGHAT, CDR2 FQNNGV, per germline. V shed 5 bases and J shed 4 bases, with 15 bases lying between them. The CDR3 contains 14 residues. The CDR3 bases are TGTGCCAGCAGCCCCCGGGACTCCGTATACGAGCAGTACTTC. This sequence encodes CASSPRDSVYEQYF.

The V call is TRBV19, the J call TRBJ2-6; TRBD1 matches at 7 bases. Germline-derived CDR1 and CDR2 are LNHDA and SQIVND (reference sequence). J gave up 0 bases and V 8 bases, and 16 bases lay outside the gene matches. The CDR3 totals 19 residues. DNA of the CDR3: TGTGCCAGTGGGTTTCCGGGACAGATTTTTGTCTCTGGGGCCAACGTCCTGACTTTC. It encodes CASGFPGQIFVSGANVLTF. Filled out from reference TRBV19 and TRBJ2-6, the complete variable domain reads DGGITQSPKYLFRKEGQNVTLSCEQNLNHDAMYWYRQDPGQGLRLIYYSQIVNDFQKGDIAEGYSVSREKKESFPLTVTSAQKNPTAFYLCASGFPGQIFVSGANVLTFGAGSRLTVL.